The 14 T cell receptor beta chains in this list originate from one sample, sequenced in a study of blood T cell repertoires in COVID-19. Clones were read by immunoSEQ multiplex PCR, and TCRdb kept only the in-frame ones, dropping some. The repertoire has around 260,000 clones, approximately 83% of them found once; the top ten carry roughly 4%. The sequencing sample was made of PBMCs or T cells enriched from blood (not recorded which). These receptors were taken from a woman younger than 45 who had recovered from COVID-19.

The chain combines TRBV5-1 with TRBJ1-1; 9 bases fit TRBD1. V lost 6 bases to trimming and J lost 4 bases; unmatched junction nucleotides: 7. The length of the CDR3 is 14 residues. Looked up from germline, CDR1 is SGHRS and CDR2 is YFSETQ. This CDR3 is CASKKGQGGTEAFF. The DNA of the CDR3 is TGCGCCAGCAAGAAGGGACAGGGAGGCACTGAAGCTTTCTTT.

V usage is TRBV27 and J usage is TRBJ1-6; D is unclear. The V end was cut by 6 bases, the J end by 4 bases, with 25 bases between. CDR3 length: 19 amino acids. Germline CDR1 and CDR2: MNHEY and SMNVEV (reference sequence). Here the CDR3 reads CASSPPASAQLSYNSPLHF. In nucleotides, the CDR3 is TGTGCCAGCAGCCCCCCGGCGAGCGCACAACTATCTTATAATTCACCCCTCCACTTT.

The rearrangement joins TRBV14 to TRBJ1-2; 8 bases line up with TRBD1. The V segment lost 3 bases and the J segment 9 bases; nucleotides outside the gene matches: 9. CDR1 is SGHDN and CDR2 is FVKESK in the germline V gene. The CDR3 extends over 14 amino acids. CDR3 residues: CASSQGTGGRRYTF. The DNA of the CDR3 is TGTGCCAGCAGCCAGGGTACAGGGGGTCGGCGCTACACCTTC.

The chain is built from TRBV7-9 and TRBJ2-5; 7 bases agree with TRBD1. Germline lookup yields CDR1 SEHNR and CDR2 FQNEAQ (reference sequence). The CDR3 is made up of 15 amino acids. V shed 4 bases, J shed 5 bases, and the junction held 10 bases outside the gene matches. CDR3 in amino acids: CASSSAGTAWETQYF. CDR3 in DNA: TGTGCCAGCAGCTCCGCCGGGACAGCTTGGGAGACCCAGTACTTC.

The chain carries TRBV7-3 and TRBJ2-3, with D maybe TRBD2 (5 bases). Germline CDR1 SGHTA, CDR2 FQGTGA. V gave up 0 bases and J gave up 2 bases, with 15 bases separating them. This CDR3 comprises 17 residues. The CDR3 DNA sequence: TGTGCCAGCAGCTTAACGTTACAGCCCGGGATCACAGATACGCAGTATTTT. Protein: CASSLTLQPGITDTQYF.

The V call is TRBV28, the J call TRBJ2-5; 11 nucleotides agree with TRBD2. CDR1 and CDR2 from the germline V gene are MDHEN and SYDVKM. The junction had 8 bases not matched to a gene; V was cut back by 7 bases and J by 4 bases. CDR3 length: 15 amino acids. The CDR3 loop reads CASTDRLAGRETQYF. CDR3 nucleotides: TGTGCCAGCACCGATCGACTAGCGGGGCGAGAGACCCAGTACTTC.

CDR3 in DNA: TGTGCCAGCAAGGAGCGCGTAGCCAAAAACATTCAGTACTTC. This codes for CASKERVAKNIQYF. This chain connects TRBV2 to TRBJ2-4; no clear D gene. The CDR3 loop spans 14 amino acids. Germline V gene data show CDR1 as SNHLY and CDR2 as FYNNEI. V shed 7 bases and J shed 0 bases, with 10 bases lying between them.

The J gene is TRBJ2-5, the V gene TRBV6-5; maybe TRBD2 (5 bases). The germline V and J ends were trimmed by 4 bases and 1 base, with 16 bases remaining between them. From germline, CDR1 is MNHEY and CDR2 SVGAGI. The CDR3 sequence is 16 residues long. The CDR3 nucleotides are TGTGCCAGCAGTTCGGACTCGACTATATCCCAAGAGACCCAGTACTTC. Amino acid sequence: CASSSDSTISQETQYF.

J is TRBJ2-1 and V is TRBV7-2; 11 bases agree with TRBD1. The CDR3 has 14 residues. The germline V gene has CDR1 SGHTA and CDR2 FQGNSA. V trimming: 4 bases; J trimming: 6 bases; junction bases outside the gene matches: 2. The CDR3 DNA reads TGTGCCAGCAGCTGGGGGACAGGGGGCAATGAGCAGTTCTTC. It translates to CASSWGTGGNEQFF.

The CDR3 region is CAISGRTSLSPISSYNEQFF. The CDR3 DNA is TGTGCCATCAGTGGAAGGACTAGCCTCTCCCCCATCAGCTCCTACAATGAGCAGTTCTTC. The genes are TRBV10-3 and TRBJ2-1, with 8 positions matching TRBD2. This CDR3 comprises 20 residues. Germline CDR1 reads ENHRY; CDR2 reads SYGVKD. Losses at the gene ends were 4 bases for V and 0 bases for J; bases not matched to a gene: 17.

The chain has TRBV15 and TRBJ1-2, with TRBD1 matching over 9 bases. This CDR3 is built from 13 residues. J gave up 6 bases and V 5 bases, and 4 bases lay outside the gene matches. CDR1 LNHNV and CDR2 YYDKDF come from the germline V gene (reference sequence). As DNA, the CDR3 is TGTGCCACCAGCCCTGGGACAGGGAATGGCTACACCTTC. Translated, it gives CATSPGTGNGYTF.

The chain uses TRBV14 and TRBJ2-3, with 8 bases lining up with TRBD2. The germline gives CDR1 SGHDN, CDR2 FVKESK. This CDR3 region has 15 residues. Trimming removed 4 bases from V and 0 bases from J; junction bases left unmatched: 3. For the CDR3, the DNA is TGTGCCAGCAGCCGACTAGCGAGAAGCACAGATACGCAGTATTTT. This encodes CASSRLARSTDTQYF.

This clone is a singleton in its sample. The chain has TRBV23-1 and TRBJ2-1, with a weak D call TRBD2 (5 bases). TRBV23-1 is an ORF for which the function is uncertain. V was shortened by 5 bases and J by 0 bases, with 11 bases between the two germline ends. CDR3 length equals 15 residues. In nucleotides, the CDR3 is TGCGCCAGCAGTAGACTTGGGAGCTCCTACAATGAGCAGTTCTTC. Its protein product is CASSRLGSSYNEQFF.

The CDR3 loop reads CASSARQGAHEQYF. The CDR3 DNA follows: TGTGCCAGCAGTGCTCGGCAGGGGGCTCACGAGCAGTACTTC. The rearrangement joins TRBV27 to TRBJ2-7; the match to TRBD1 covers 8 bases. The CDR3 is 14 amino acids. Trimming cost V 5 bases and J 5 bases; bases outside gene matches: 8. Germline CDR1 and CDR2: MNHEY and SMNVEV (reference sequence).